This passage covers 2 T cell receptor beta chains from one sample sequenced in a study of blood T cells in healthy people across ages (dated by TCRdb to about 2015). Receptors were amplified or captured by 5' RACE. TCRdb shows the sequencer as Illumina HiSeq 2500. A second PCR of roughly 7 to 11 cycles was performed with a sample-barcoded 5' primer and a J-beta primer mix. The public reads were reprocessed in TCRdb via fastp at Q25 and MiXCR, keeping in-frame beta chains. Each entry merges the rows of one CDR3 protein and shows their most common DNA and genes. For this sample the table gives about 1.4 million distinct CDR3 sequences, of which approximately 63% were detected only once. Together, the top ten hold 6.5% to 8.5% of the sample. The specimen was blood. The origin of the receptors is a man between 18 and 35 years old in good health.

The rearrangement uses TRBV20-1 and TRBJ2-6, with D maybe TRBD1 (6 bases). Trimming left V 3 bases short and J 0 bases short, with 15 bases between. CDR1 DFQATT and CDR2 SNEGSKA come from the germline V gene (reference sequence). This CDR3 region has 17 residues. The CDR3 bases are TGCAGTGCTAGCGCGTTACAGGGTAGCTCTGGGGCCAACGTCCTGACTTTC. This translates into CSASALQGSSGANVLTF.

This chain uses TRBV14 with TRBJ1-2; a possible D gene is TRBD1 (6 bases). Trimming pared 0 bases from V and 1 base from J, leaving 12 bases between. The CDR3 spans 16 residues. The germline V gene has CDR1 SGHDN and CDR2 FVKESK. CDR3 amino acids: CASSQDAGDHNYGYTF. The CDR3 DNA is TGTGCCAGCAGCCAAGACGCAGGGGACCATAACTATGGCTACACCTTC.